This TCR beta chain was sequenced during a study of cytotoxic CD8 clonotypes in ibrutinib-treated CLL. V was pared by 3 bases and J by 1 base, with 21 bases between. The CDR3 extends over 18 amino acids. Germline V CDR1 and CDR2: KGHSH, LQKENI. Whole-study results and caveats: Age-matched healthy donor levels were exceeded by baseline clonality, which tracked circulating CD8+ T-cell counts.

Regarding this clone: Its antigen remains unidentified.

Target depth was 1 in 200,000 to 1 in 1 million T cells, about 10x per clonotype. Here immunoSEQ multiplex PCR was the method, and the copy in TCRdb shows in-frame clones only, minus some. The sample comprises 250,000 to 350,000 clones, roughly 76% of which are singletons, and about 5% rests with the top ten. The TCR originated in a human donor with chronic lymphocytic leukemia. Sequencing was performed on PBMCs, taken at disease progression, from a patient treated with ibrutinib. The chain has TRBV18 and TRBJ1-1, with D perhaps matching TRBD1 (6 bases). CDR3 nucleotide sequence: TGTGCCAGCTCACCGTTAGGGGGTAGGGCTGGCGGGAACACTGAAGCTTTCTTT. Its translation: CASSPLGGRAGGNTEAFF.